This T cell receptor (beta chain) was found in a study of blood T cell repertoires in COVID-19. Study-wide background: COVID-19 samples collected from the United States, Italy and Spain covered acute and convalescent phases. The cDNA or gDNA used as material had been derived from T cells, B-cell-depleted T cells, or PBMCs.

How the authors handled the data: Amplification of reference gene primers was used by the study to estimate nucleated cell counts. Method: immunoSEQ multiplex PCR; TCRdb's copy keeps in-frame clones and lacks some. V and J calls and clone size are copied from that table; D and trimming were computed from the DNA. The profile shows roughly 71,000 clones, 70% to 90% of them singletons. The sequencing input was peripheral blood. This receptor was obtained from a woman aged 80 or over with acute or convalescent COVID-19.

The CDR3 region is CASRQDRSSGNTIYF. CDR3 nucleotide sequence: TGTGCCAGTAGACAAGACAGGAGCTCTGGAAACACCATATATTTT. This sequence joins TRBV19 and TRBJ1-3; possibly TRBD1 for D (6 bases). The V gene's germline CDR1 is LNHDA and CDR2 SQIVND (reference sequence). The ends were cut back, 6 bases at V and 0 bases at J, with 12 bases in the middle. This CDR3 comprises 15 residues.